The next 10 T cell receptor beta chains were all read from a single sample in a study of STAT5B mutations in CD4+ large granular lymphocyte leukemia. Libraries were prepared by immunoSEQ multiplex PCR; TCRdb keeps only in-frame clonotypes and omits some of them. The data contain about 30,000 clones, roughly 77% of them singletons. Sequenced: CD4+ T cells from blood buffy coats. Receptors originate from a human donor in good health.

The rearrangement uses TRBV5-1 and TRBJ2-2, with D maybe TRBD2 (5 bases). This CDR3 is 18 amino acids long. With 4 bases removed from V and 0 bases from J, the gap between germline ends came to 19 bases. Germline V gene lookup returns CDR1 SGHRS and CDR2 YFSETQ. The CDR3 is CASSPDLRVSANTGELFF. For the CDR3, the DNA is TGCGCCAGCAGCCCGGACTTACGGGTTAGCGCGAACACCGGGGAGCTGTTTTTT.

The rearrangement joins TRBV7-2 to TRBJ1-1; unclear D gene. V lost 6 bases, J lost 2 bases, and 10 bases lay in between. This CDR3 comprises 13 residues. Germline CDR1 reads SGHTA; CDR2 reads FQGNSA. This chain's CDR3 is CASSSGPNTEAFF. The CDR3 nucleotides are TGTGCCAGCAGTAGCGGACCCAACACTGAAGCTTTCTTT. The complete variable domain, with remaining parts taken from reference TRBV7-2 and TRBJ1-1, reads GAGVSQSPSNKVTEKGKDVELRCDPISGHTALYWYRQSLGQGLEFLIYFQGNSAPDKSGLPSDRFSAERTGGSVSTLTIQRTQQEDSAVYLCASSSGPNTEAFFGQGTRLTVV.

This rearrangement joins TRBV2 to TRBJ1-6, with 8 positions matching TRBD1. This CDR3 spans 18 amino acids. V lost 5 bases and J lost 0; bases outside the gene matches: 9. Germline V gene lookup returns CDR1 SNHLY and CDR2 FYNNEI. The CDR3, as DNA: TGTGCCAGCAGTCCGCGGACAGGGCCTACCTCCTATAATTCACCCCTCCACTTT. It encodes CASSPRTGPTSYNSPLHF.

This clone was detected once. The chain links TRBV27 to TRBJ2-6, with no clear D. Trimming removed 4 bases from V and 0 bases from J, with 7 bases in between. The CDR3 runs to 15 residues. Germline values: CDR1 MNHEY, CDR2 SMNVEV (reference sequence). DNA for the CDR3: TGTGCCAGCAGTTCCCTAGGCTCTGGGGCCAACGTCCTGACTTTC. It codes for CASSSLGSGANVLTF.

V and J are TRBV30 and TRBJ2-3; D unclear. Trimming took 4 bases from V and 6 from J, leaving 14 bases between them. The CDR3 totals 13 residues. Germline-derived CDR1 and CDR2 are GTSNPN and SVGIG (reference sequence). This CDR3 is CAWNRDSRDTQYF. In DNA, the CDR3 is TGTGCCTGGAACAGAGACTCAAGGGATACGCAGTATTTT.

This clone was recorded a few times. In DNA, the CDR3 is TGTGCCAGCAGCTTATCCAGATCAGGCAATCAGCCCCAGCATTTT. Encoded protein: CASSLSRSGNQPQHF. This chain connects TRBV5-5 to TRBJ1-5; D call uncertain. Germline CDR1 and CDR2: SGHKS and YYEKEE (reference sequence). The CDR3 has 15 residues. V shed 2 bases and J shed 2 bases, with 11 bases lying between them.

V is TRBV5-6 and J is TRBJ2-1; no reliable D call. Germline loops: CDR1 SGHDT, CDR2 YYEEEE. Trimming pared 0 bases from V and 12 bases from J, leaving 19 bases between. The CDR3 is made up of 15 amino acids. The CDR3 DNA is TGTGCCAGCAGCTTGGCAGGCCGAGACAACCTGGGGCAGTTCTTC. Amino acids: CASSLAGRDNLGQFF.

This chain joins TRBV27 and TRBJ2-2, with TRBD2 matching over 14 bases. With 5 bases clipped from V and 7 bases from J, the junction kept 15 bases outside the gene matches. The CDR3 has 19 residues. Germline CDR1 MNHEY, CDR2 SMNVEV (reference sequence). The CDR3 loop is CASSPETRLAGGQVGELFF. The CDR3 DNA follows: TGTGCCAGCAGTCCGGAAACCCGACTAGCGGGAGGGCAGGTCGGGGAGCTGTTTTTT.

This chain links TRBV4-2 with TRBJ2-5; 9 nucleotides match TRBD2. This CDR3 comprises 15 residues. With V trimmed by 1 base and J by 5 bases, 5 bases remained unmatched. Germline V gene lookup returns CDR1 LGHNA and CDR2 YNFKEQ. CDR3 protein: CASSQVASGTETQYF. For the CDR3, the DNA is TGTGCCAGCAGCCAAGTCGCTAGCGGGACGGAGACCCAGTACTTC.

This clone was seen more than once but under ten times. The CDR3 protein is CASSLGTGEVNYGYTF. The CDR3 DNA reads as TGCGCCAGCAGCCTCGGGACAGGAGAGGTGAACTATGGCTACACCTTC. The rearrangement links TRBV5-1 to TRBJ1-2; TRBD1 matches 8 bases. Germline loops: CDR1 SGHRS, CDR2 YFSETQ. V lost 4 bases, J lost 2 bases, and 10 bases stayed unmatched. The CDR3 has 16 amino acids.